This T cell receptor (beta chain) was sequenced in a study of T-cell reconstitution after alpha-beta-depleted transplantation in children. Germline V gene lookup returns CDR1 LGHDT and CDR2 YNNKEL (reference sequence). The CDR3 runs 13 residues. In its sample, this clonotype was seen a few times. The junction and the germline gene differ at one end; a read error may be behind it. The authors prepared the TCRbeta library with unique molecular identifiers. TCRdb re-analysed the PCR reads in MiXCR, keeping a single row per CDR3 protein. The sample yields more than 250,000 distinct CDR3 sequences, over 8% seen once.

The specimen comprised PBMCs from the stem cell graft donor, sampled from the stem cell graft. The clonotype comes from a human donor who donated a stem cell graft to a child with SCID. The V call is TRBV3-1, the J call TRBJ2-1; unclear D gene. The CDR3 spells CASSEEYRPEQFF. Written as DNA, the CDR3 is TGTGCCAGCAGCGAAGAGTATAGGCCGGAGCAGTTCTTC.